The sequence of this T cell receptor (beta chain) was determined in a study of CD8 T cells in ankylosing spondylitis. Quantitative barcoded 5'-RACE was used to prepare TCR beta libraries. A single record per CDR3 protein comes from TCRdb applying MiXCR to the 5' RACE reads. The repertoire holds under 250,000 distinct CDR3 sequences, with 8% to 9% as singletons. Germline CDR1 reads SGHAT; CDR2 reads FQNNGV. Trimming cost V 5 bases and J 0 bases, with 16 bases left between them. The length of the CDR3 is 16 residues. This clonotype has more than one count but fewer than ten. This sequence originates from a female donor with ankylosing spondylitis or in good health (not recorded which). Sequenced sample: blood, either unsorted or a sorted T cell fraction (not recorded which). The chain uses TRBV11-2 and TRBJ2-5; D is tentatively TRBD1 or TRBD2 (5 bases each). CDR3 bases: TGTGCCAGCAGCATCGAGGGGAACACCCACCAAGAGACCCAGTACTTC. It translates to CASSIEGNTHQETQYF.